This T cell receptor (beta chain) was captured by sequencing in a study of T cells in women clearing cervical HPV infection. Overall study context: Donors had HPV16-related CIN3 or worse; 2 had invasive cancer. Control women cleared a single incident HPV16 infection within 12 months. The study's findings and limits: Combining TCR richness with V gene abundances gave approximately 0.8 AUC.

Concerning this clone itself: Its specificity is not known. The read falls 3 residues short of the CDR3 end, and the missing part is taken from the germline J gene.

All participants had a single incident cervical HPV16 infection, and prevalent HPV16 infections were excluded. TCRdb's table, derived via immunoSEQ multiplex PCR, lists solely in-frame clones and lacks some. Recorded for this sample: some 26,000 clones. V was trimmed by 3 bases and J by 8 bases, leaving 7 bases between them. This CDR3 contains 12 residues. Germline CDR1 SGHVS, CDR2 FNYEAQ. The clonotype was recovered from a woman aged 18 to 75 with a cervical HPV16 infection that either progressed to CIN3+ or cleared (not recorded which). What was sequenced was blood buffy coat. The chain uses TRBV7-6 and TRBJ1-4; possible D gene TRBD1, 5 bases. Here the CDR3 reads CASSFREEKLFF. The DNA read from the CDR3 is TGTGCCAGCAGCTTCAGGGAGGAAAAA.